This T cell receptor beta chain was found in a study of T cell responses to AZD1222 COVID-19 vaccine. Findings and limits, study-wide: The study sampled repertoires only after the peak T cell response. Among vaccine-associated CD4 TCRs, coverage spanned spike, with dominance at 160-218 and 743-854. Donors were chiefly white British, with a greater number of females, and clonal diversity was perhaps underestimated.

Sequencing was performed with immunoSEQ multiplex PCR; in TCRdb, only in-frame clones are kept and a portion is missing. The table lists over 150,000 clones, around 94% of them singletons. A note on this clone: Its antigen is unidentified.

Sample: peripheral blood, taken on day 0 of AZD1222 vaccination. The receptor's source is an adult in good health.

The CDR3 DNA reads TGTGCCAGCAGACCTGGGACAGGGCCCTATGGCTACACCTTC. Its protein product is CASRPGTGPYGYTF. The genes are TRBV5-4 and TRBJ1-2, with 9 nucleotides matching TRBD1. V lost 5 bases, J lost 4 bases, and 6 bases stayed unmatched. Germline CDR1 is SGHNT and CDR2 is YYREEE (reference sequence). The CDR3 is 14 amino acids.